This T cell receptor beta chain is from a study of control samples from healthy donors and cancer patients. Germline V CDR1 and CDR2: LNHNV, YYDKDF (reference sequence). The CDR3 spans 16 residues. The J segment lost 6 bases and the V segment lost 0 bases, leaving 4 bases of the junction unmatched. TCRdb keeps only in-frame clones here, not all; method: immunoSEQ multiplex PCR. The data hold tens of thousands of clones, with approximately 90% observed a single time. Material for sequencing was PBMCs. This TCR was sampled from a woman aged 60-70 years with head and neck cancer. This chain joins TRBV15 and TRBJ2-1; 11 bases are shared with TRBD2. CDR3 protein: CATSRELAGVGNEQFF. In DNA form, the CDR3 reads TGTGCCACCAGCAGAGAACTAGCGGGAGTCGGCAATGAGCAGTTCTTC.